This T cell receptor (beta chain) was documented in a study of blood T cell repertoires in COVID-19. Across the whole study: The United States, Italy and Spain provided the acute and convalescent COVID-19 samples. T cells, B-cell-depleted T cells, or PBMCs supplied cDNA or gDNA.

Authors' data handling: The authors estimated nucleated cell counts from reference gene primer amplification. Profiled with immunoSEQ multiplex PCR; TCRdb holds only in-frame clones, not every one. The V and J calls and the clone size are those of that table, but D and trimming were determined from the DNA. This repertoire shows around 42,000 clones, just over 85% found once; its top ten account for roughly three fifths. The CDR3 extends over 14 amino acids. Germline CDR1 MGHDK, CDR2 SYGVNS. Deletions cut 6 bases from V and 0 bases from J, with 10 bases between. The V call is TRBV25-1, the J call TRBJ2-3; no definite D call. The sequencing sample was made of peripheral blood. The clonotype comes from a man in his 70s with acute or convalescent COVID-19. CDR3 residues: CASRGVSSTDTQYF. CDR3 nucleotide sequence: TGTGCCAGCAGAGGAGTCTCTAGCACAGATACGCAGTATTTT.